The 22 T cell receptor beta chains presented below share a single source sample, sequenced in a study of blood T cell repertoires in COVID-19. TCRdb's table, derived via immunoSEQ multiplex PCR, lists solely in-frame clones and lacks some. The sample yields about 320,000 clones, nearly 90% seen once. The sequenced material came from PBMCs or T cells enriched from blood (not recorded which). These receptors were taken from a woman aged 25 to 45 who had recovered from COVID-19.

V gene TRBV6-2 or TRBV6-3 combines with J gene TRBJ2-5; 10 bases line up with TRBD2. Unmatched junction bases numbered 15, after V lost 6 bases and J lost 5 bases. CDR3 length: 17 amino acids. Germline V gene data show CDR1 as MNHEY and CDR2 as SVGEGT. In nucleotides, the CDR3 is TGTGCCAGCAGCCCTTCTAGCGGGGGCGCTAGTATCGAGACCCAGTACTTC. Encoded protein: CASSPSSGGASIETQYF.

V and J are TRBV19 and TRBJ1-5; TRBD1 agrees at 10 bases. CDR1 and CDR2 (germline): LNHDA, SQIVND (reference sequence). The CDR3 runs 16 residues. J gave up 7 bases and V 6 bases, and 12 bases lay outside the gene matches. CDR3: CASRDRGYKPWQPQHF. DNA for the CDR3: TGTGCCAGTAGGGACAGGGGGTACAAGCCCTGGCAGCCCCAGCATTTT.

The chain links TRBV11-3 to TRBJ2-2, with D maybe TRBD2 (7 bases). Germline V CDR1 and CDR2: SGHNT, YENEEA. The CDR3 covers 17 residues. The germline V and J ends were trimmed by 5 bases and 3 bases, with 19 bases remaining between them. The CDR3 nucleotides are TGTGCCAGCAGCCCGGGGGGCTGGAGTAAGGACACCGGGGAGCTGTTTTTT. It yields the protein CASSPGGWSKDTGELFF.

The V call is TRBV3-1 (or the pseudogene TRBV3-2), the J call TRBJ2-1; TRBD2 agrees at 11 bases. Trimming removed 1 base from V and 7 bases from J; junction bases left unmatched: 6. This CDR3 has 16 amino acids. Germline CDR1 reads LGHDT; CDR2 reads YNNKEL (reference sequence). The CDR3 nucleotides are TGTGCCAGCAGCCAAGGAGTAGCGGGGGGGCTGAATGAGCAGTTCTTC. It encodes CASSQGVAGGLNEQFF.

The rearrangement uses TRBV19 and TRBJ2-1; TRBD1 aligns across 7 bases. The CDR3 is made up of 16 amino acids. Germline V gene lookup returns CDR1 LNHDA and CDR2 SQIVND (reference sequence). The V segment lost 6 bases and the J segment 3 bases; nucleotides outside the gene matches: 11. The chain's CDR3 is CASRTSGRGNYNEQFF. The CDR3 DNA sequence: TGTGCCAGTAGGACCTCGGGCAGGGGGAACTACAATGAGCAGTTCTTC.

The CDR3 bases are TGTGCCAGCAGTATCGGGGGGTACACTGAAGCTTTCTTT. Its translation: CASSIGGYTEAFF. This rearrangement joins TRBV6-1 to TRBJ1-1; possibly TRBD1 for D (5 bases). V lost 5 bases to trimming and J lost 3 bases, with 10 bases between them. The CDR3 consists of 13 residues. Germline V gene data show CDR1 as MNHNS and CDR2 as SASEGT.

The J gene is TRBJ1-1, the V gene TRBV7-8; unclear D gene. Germline-derived CDR1 and CDR2 are SGHVS and FQNEAQ. This CDR3 contains 12 residues. Trimming shortened V by 5 bases and J by 13 bases, and 17 bases separated the two germline ends. The CDR3 DNA sequence: TGTGCCAGCAGCCAGCTCGAGCGGGTGGGTTTCTTT. Translating it yields CASSQLERVGFF.

The J gene is TRBJ1-2, the V gene TRBV30; TRBD1 agrees at 8 bases. This CDR3 region has 14 residues. With V trimmed by 4 bases and J by 8 bases, 12 bases remained unmatched. Germline V gene lookup returns CDR1 GTSNPN and CDR2 SVGIG (reference sequence). The CDR3 region is CAWTRSSRGHGYTF. DNA of the CDR3: TGTGCCTGGACCCGGTCCTCCAGGGGGCACGGCTACACCTTC.

This chain uses TRBV28 with TRBJ1-5; TRBD1 matches 9 bases. With 1 base clipped from V and 2 bases from J, the junction kept 9 bases outside the gene matches. The germline CDR1 and CDR2 sequences are MDHEN and SYDVKM. CDR3 length: 18 residues. For the CDR3, the DNA is TGTGCCAGCAGTTTATCGTCAGGGACAGGGAAGGGCAATCAGCCCCAGCATTTT. As protein: CASSLSSGTGKGNQPQHF.

The rearrangement links TRBV9 to TRBJ2-1, with a tentative D call TRBD2 (6 bases). Germline CDR1 SGDLS, CDR2 YYNGEE. V was trimmed by 0 bases and J by 7 bases, leaving 11 bases between them. This CDR3 spans 14 amino acids. CDR3 in DNA: TGTGCCAGCAGCGTAGGTACGGCGGGGAATGAGCAGTTCTTC. As protein: CASSVGTAGNEQFF.

This clone was seen only a few times. V and J are TRBV2 and TRBJ1-2; D call uncertain. This CDR3 comprises 15 residues. Trimming pared 6 bases from V and 0 bases from J, leaving 14 bases between. Germline CDR1 reads SNHLY; CDR2 reads FYNNEI. In DNA, the CDR3 is TGTGCCAGCAGGGTAACTACAAGCGCTAACTATGGCTACACCTTC. It specifies CASRVTTSANYGYTF.

This chain joins TRBV19 and TRBJ1-4; 7 bases agree with TRBD1. The CDR3 runs to 13 residues. Germline CDR1 reads LNHDA; CDR2 reads SQIVND (reference sequence). J gave up 9 bases and V 3 bases, and 4 bases lay outside the gene matches. CDR3 region: CASSMETGKKLFF. In nucleotides, the CDR3 is TGTGCCAGTAGTATGGAGACAGGGAAAAAACTGTTTTTT.

This clone was counted a few times. The chain uses TRBV9 and TRBJ2-3; 10 bases are a match to TRBD2. Trimming cost V 3 bases and J 0 bases; bases outside gene matches: 4. This CDR3 is built from 16 residues. Germline V CDR1 and CDR2: SGDLS, YYNGEE. CDR3 amino acids: CASSDHSGGSTDTQYF. The DNA for the CDR3 is TGTGCCAGCAGCGATCATAGCGGGGGGAGCACAGATACGCAGTATTTT.

This sequence joins TRBV5-1 and TRBJ2-7, with 9 bases lining up with TRBD1. The CDR3 is made up of 15 amino acids. V dropped 0 bases and J dropped 3; count of bases not matched to a gene: 4. CDR1 is SGHRS and CDR2 is YFSETQ in the germline V gene. The CDR3 region is CASSLATDRGYEQYF. Written as DNA, the CDR3 is TGCGCCAGCAGCTTGGCCACGGACAGGGGCTACGAGCAGTACTTC.

This clone was picked up one time. The chain is built from TRBV27 and TRBJ2-1, with 12 bases matching TRBD2. With V trimmed by 5 bases and J by 9 bases, 11 bases remained unmatched. Germline CDR1 reads MNHEY; CDR2 reads SMNVEV (reference sequence). The CDR3 is 16 residues long. The CDR3 is CASSPPRLAGVGEQFF. Written as DNA, the CDR3 is TGTGCCAGCAGTCCACCCAGACTAGCGGGGGTGGGTGAGCAGTTCTTC.

The chain uses TRBV5-1 and TRBJ1-1; D is uncertain. CDR3 length equals 11 residues. Between the trimmed V and J ends, which lost 5 bases and 4 bases, there was a span of 6 bases. Germline V gene sequence: CDR1 SGHRS, CDR2 YFSETQ. The CDR3 nucleotides are TGCGCCAGCAGGTCGGTCACTGAAGCTTTCTTT. Translated, it gives CASRSVTEAFF. Full variable domain (remainder filled in from reference TRBV5-1 and TRBJ1-1): KAGVTQTPRYLIKTRGQQVTLSCSPISGHRSVSWYQQTPGQGLQFLFEYFSETQRNKGNFPGRFSGRQFSNSRSEMNVSTLELGDSALYLCASRSVTEAFFGQGTRLTVV.

Remarks on this clone: At one boundary the junction diverges from the germline segment, which might be a read error. The chain joins TRBV6-1 to TRBJ1-2; D is possibly TRBD1 (5 bases). CDR3 size: 15 residues. Germline V gene sequence: CDR1 MNHNS, CDR2 SASEGT. The CDR3 is CASREDRVANYGYTF. The CDR3 DNA is TGTGCCAGCAGGGAAGACAGAGTAGCTAACTATGGCTACACCTTC.

Regarding this clone: This same CDR3 is encoded by further DNA sequences in the sample. The CDR3 DNA sequence: TGCGCCAGCAGCGGGACAGTCAACACCGGGGAGCTGTTTTTT. Protein: CASSGTVNTGELFF. V and J are TRBV5-1 and TRBJ2-2, with 7 bases aligning to TRBD1. The CDR3 has 14 amino acids. V lost 4 bases to trimming and J lost 2 bases; unmatched junction nucleotides: 2. Germline assignment: CDR1 SGHRS and CDR2 YFSETQ.

The chain joins TRBV12-5 to TRBJ2-7, with D maybe TRBD2 (5 bases). Germline CDR1 LGHNT, CDR2 FRNRAP. The CDR3 sequence is 15 residues long. Trimming shortened V by 5 bases and J by 1 base, and 15 bases separated the two germline ends. CDR3 residues: CASGPPQDSSYEQYF. The DNA for the CDR3 is TGTGCTAGTGGTCCTCCGCAGGACTCGTCCTACGAGCAGTACTTC.

CDR3 DNA sequence: TGTGCCACCAGCAGGCCCGACCTAGGCTATGGCTACACCTTC. Protein product: CATSRPDLGYGYTF. This sequence joins TRBV15 and TRBJ1-2, with no clear D. CDR1 and CDR2 from the germline V gene are LNHNV and YYDKDF (reference sequence). The ends were cut back, 3 bases at V and 4 bases at J, with 12 bases in the middle. The CDR3 runs to 14 residues.

The chain links TRBV6-5 to TRBJ1-2; tentatively, D is TRBD1 (6 bases). The V and J ends lost 4 bases and 7 bases respectively, with 10 bases between them. Germline CDR1 and CDR2: MNHEY and SVGAGI. The CDR3 totals 12 residues. The CDR3 spells CASSSTGFGYTF. CDR3 coding DNA: TGTGCCAGCAGTTCCACAGGGTTTGGCTACACCTTC.

This chain joins TRBV2 and TRBJ2-1; the match to TRBD2 covers 15 bases. Trimming took 7 bases from V and 4 from J; bases not matched to a gene: 14. Germline V lookup: CDR1 SNHLY, CDR2 FYNNEI. The CDR3 runs to 19 residues. The CDR3 DNA reads TGTGCCAGCACCGAAGCCACCGGGACTAGCGGGGGGCGTTACAATGAGCAGTTCTTC. Its translation is CASTEATGTSGGRYNEQFF. The full variable domain, in which reference TRBV2 and TRBJ2-1 provide the parts outside the CDR3, is EPEVTQTPSHQVTQMGQEVILRCVPISNHLYFYWYRQILGQKVEFLVSFYNNEISEKSEIFDDQFSVERPDGSNFTLKIRSTKLEDSAMYFCASTEATGTSGGRYNEQFFGPGTRLTVL.